This T cell receptor beta chain was sequenced during a study of cytomegalovirus exposure and HLA in healthy donors. Study overall: Of some 400 genotyped donors, 75% to 90% grouped in the Caucasian-associated ancestry cluster.

A multiplex PCR was run with 60 Vbeta primers and 13 Jbeta primers. The protocol was immunoSEQ multiplex PCR, while the TCRdb copy is restricted to in-frame clones and leaves out a portion. This sample carries fewer than 150,000 clones, 77% of them seen once, and the ten largest clones take roughly 4.6%. Overall study findings and caveats: Sequencing likely generated an artifact that appeared as a cluster of highly shared sequence variants. Accurate predictions that matched the HLA-A and HLA-B alleles of most subjects were reportedly made from TCR beta sequences. Presence/absence results assume similar sequencing depth per donor, which may not hold.

This clone has a handful of counts. The antigen remains unidentified. Germline assignment: CDR1 LGHNA and CDR2 YNFKEQ. The ends lost 4 bases at V and 4 bases at J; junction bases unmatched: 4. This CDR3 region has 16 residues. This rearrangement joins TRBV4-2 to TRBJ2-1, with TRBD2 matching over 13 bases. The source of this sequence is a woman in her 50s in good health and CMV-seronegative. The sample comprised PBMCs. The CDR3 bases are TGTGCCAGCAGCCGAGGACTAGCGGGGGATTACAATGAGCAGTTCTTC. This translates into CASSRGLAGDYNEQFF.